These 28 T cell receptor beta chains were all obtained from the same sample, sequenced in a study of T cell responses to AZD1222 COVID-19 vaccine. TCRdb's copy holds only in-frame clones and misses some; the assay was immunoSEQ multiplex PCR. The table includes 100,000 to 150,000 clones, roughly 92% detected once. The input for sequencing was peripheral blood, taken on day 0 of AZD1222 vaccination. The source is an adult in good health.

Of note for this clone: The sample holds other DNA sequences that translate to the same CDR3. The rearrangement uses TRBV7-2 and TRBJ1-1, with D uncertain. Germline CDR1 reads SGHTA; CDR2 reads FQGNSA. V was trimmed by 1 base and J by 2 bases, leaving 8 bases between them. The CDR3 contains 14 residues. Here the CDR3 reads CASSLGQGNTEAFF. As DNA, the CDR3 is TGTGCCAGCAGCTTAGGACAAGGTAACACTGAAGCTTTCTTT.

This clone was picked up one time. The V and J genes are TRBV7-9 and TRBJ2-1; D is possibly TRBD1 or TRBD2 (6 bases each). Germline V gene sequence: CDR1 SEHNR, CDR2 FQNEAQ (reference sequence). CDR3 length: 15 residues. The germline V and J ends were trimmed by 5 bases and 4 bases, with 15 bases remaining between them. The CDR3 DNA is TGTGCCAGCAGCCTTAGAAGGGGGGAGTACAATGAGCAGTTCTTC. Translation: CASSLRRGEYNEQFF.

The chain joins TRBV4-2 to TRBJ2-3, with 9 nucleotides matching TRBD2. The CDR3 extends over 16 amino acids. The germline gives CDR1 LGHNA, CDR2 YNFKEQ. J was trimmed by 3 bases and V by 4 bases; bases with no gene match: 8. In DNA, the CDR3 is TGTGCCAGCAGCCCCACGGCGGGGGGGCCGACAGATACGCAGTATTTT. Its translation: CASSPTAGGPTDTQYF.

The V call is TRBV27, the J call TRBJ1-2; 7 bases match TRBD1. The CDR3 is 15 amino acids. V lost 7 bases, J lost 3 bases, and 11 bases stayed unmatched. CDR1 and CDR2 from the germline V gene are MNHEY and SMNVEV (reference sequence). CDR3 loop: CASTFSPGQHYGYTF. The CDR3 coding sequence is TGTGCCAGCACCTTCAGCCCGGGACAGCACTATGGCTACACCTTC.

The chain links TRBV10-3 to TRBJ2-1; 7 bases fit TRBD2. The germline V gene encodes CDR1 ENHRY and CDR2 SYGVKD. This CDR3 comprises 18 residues. Trimming took 0 bases from V and 9 from J; bases not matched to a gene: 17. The CDR3 loop is CAISESNFGEGRSGEQFF. CDR3 DNA sequence: TGTGCCATCAGTGAGTCGAATTTCGGGGAGGGCCGTTCCGGTGAGCAGTTCTTC.

This sequence joins TRBV30 and TRBJ1-3, with 7 bases fitting TRBD1. J was trimmed by 2 bases and V by 0 bases; bases with no gene match: 4. CDR1 GTSNPN and CDR2 SVGIG come from the germline V gene (reference sequence). The CDR3 contains 15 residues. The CDR3 protein is CAWSVLGTAGNTIYF. The CDR3, as DNA: TGTGCCTGGAGTGTACTGGGGACAGCTGGAAACACCATATATTTT. Complete variable domain (other parts from reference TRBV30 and TRBJ1-3): SQTIHQWPATLVQPVGSPLSLECTVEGTSNPNLYWYRQAAGRGLQLLFYSVGIGQISSEVPQNLSASRPQDRQFILSSKKLLLSDSGFYLCAWSVLGTAGNTIYFGEGSWLTVV.

This clone is a singleton in its sample. This chain joins TRBV19 and TRBJ2-3; 7 bases line up with TRBD2. CDR1 is LNHDA and CDR2 is SQIVND in the germline V gene (reference sequence). V trimming: 7 bases; J trimming: 0 bases; junction bases outside the gene matches: 10. This CDR3 contains 16 residues. CDR3 DNA sequence: TGTGCCAGTATCGGGAGGAGCGGTACTAGCACAGATACGCAGTATTTT. Translating it yields CASIGRSGTSTDTQYF.

The chain recombines TRBV19 with TRBJ2-3, with TRBD1 as a possible D gene (6 bases). CDR3 size: 14 residues. Trimming removed 2 bases from V and 2 bases from J, with 8 bases in between. Germline V CDR1 and CDR2: LNHDA, SQIVND (reference sequence). The CDR3 coding sequence is TGTGCCAGTAGTATACAGGGGTACACAGATACGCAGTATTTT. Protein sequence: CASSIQGYTDTQYF.

The V gene is TRBV29-1, the J gene TRBJ2-3, with 12 nucleotides matching TRBD1. Germline CDR1 and CDR2: SQVTM and ANQGSEA. The CDR3 sequence is 13 residues long. The V gene end was trimmed by 3 bases and the J gene end by 6 bases; junction bases not matched to a gene: 1. As DNA, the CDR3 is TGCAGCGTTGAGGGACAGGGGGCTGATACGCAGTATTTT. Encoded protein: CSVEGQGADTQYF.

This chain uses TRBV7-2 with TRBJ1-2, with 7 bases identical to TRBD1. V trimming: 3 bases; J trimming: 3 bases; junction bases outside the gene matches: 1. The germline V gene has CDR1 SGHTA and CDR2 FQGNSA. The CDR3 spans 13 residues. The CDR3 sequence is CASSFGTDYGYTF. The CDR3 DNA sequence: TGTGCCAGCAGCTTCGGGACAGACTATGGCTACACCTTC.

This sequence joins TRBV19 and TRBJ2-2; tentatively, D is TRBD2 (5 bases). Germline CDR1 reads LNHDA; CDR2 reads SQIVND (reference sequence). Trimming removed 2 bases at V and 7 bases at J, with 11 bases between. The CDR3 contains 14 residues. The CDR3 reads CASSISKAVGELFF. The DNA of the CDR3 is TGTGCCAGTAGTATATCGAAAGCGGTCGGGGAGCTGTTTTTT.

The gene calls are TRBV6-5 and TRBJ1-2; D may be TRBD1 (5 bases). V shed 0 bases and J shed 3 bases, with 8 bases lying between them. Germline V gene data show CDR1 as MNHEY and CDR2 as SVGAGI. The CDR3 covers 14 residues. Here the CDR3 reads CASSYSVRDYGYTF. CDR3 nucleotides: TGTGCCAGCAGTTACTCGGTCAGGGACTATGGCTACACCTTC.

The chain is built from TRBV27 and TRBJ1-5; no firm D call. This CDR3 contains 15 residues. Per germline, CDR1 MNHEY and CDR2 SMNVEV (reference sequence). The germline V and J ends were trimmed by 1 base and 0 bases, with 7 bases remaining between them. The CDR3 sequence is CASSLWADSNQPQHF. In DNA form, the CDR3 reads TGTGCCAGCAGTTTATGGGCAGATAGCAATCAGCCCCAGCATTTT.

The chain carries TRBV6-2 or TRBV6-3 and TRBJ1-2; D gene uncertain. The V end lost 0 bases, the J end lost 5 bases, and 10 bases lay between the germline ends. The CDR3 runs to 14 residues. Germline V lookup: CDR1 MNHEY, CDR2 SVGEGT. The DNA of the CDR3 is TGTGCCAGCAGTTACTCTGGATTGAGTTATGGCTACACCTTC. It is translated as CASSYSGLSYGYTF.

The chain couples TRBV11-2 to TRBJ1-1; D gene uncertain. V was clipped by 0 bases and J by 5 bases, with 4 bases between them. This CDR3 spans 12 amino acids. The V gene's germline CDR1 is SGHAT and CDR2 FQNNGV. The chain's CDR3 is CASSLERTEAFF. In DNA form, the CDR3 reads TGTGCCAGCAGCTTAGAGAGGACTGAAGCTTTCTTT.

V is TRBV28 and J is TRBJ1-4, with TRBD1 identical over 7 bases. The CDR3 sequence is 17 residues long. Germline lookup yields CDR1 MDHEN and CDR2 SYDVKM. V shed 6 bases and J 0 bases; nucleotides not matched to a gene: 10. CDR3 amino acids: CASRSGTDLATNEKLFF. CDR3 bases: TGTGCCAGCAGATCCGGGACAGATCTTGCAACTAATGAAAAACTGTTTTTT.

V and J are TRBV29-1 and TRBJ2-3, with D tentatively TRBD1 or TRBD2 (5 bases each). Trimming removed 4 bases at V and 6 bases at J, with 17 bases between. This CDR3 region has 14 residues. Germline values: CDR1 SQVTM, CDR2 ANQGSEA. The CDR3 here is CSVVVRAPGDTQYF. The CDR3 DNA reads as TGCAGCGTTGTTGTCAGGGCACCGGGGGATACGCAGTATTTT.

This chain links TRBV2 with TRBJ2-1, with a weak D call TRBD2 (5 bases). The CDR3 runs 10 residues. V lost 8 bases, J lost 9 bases, and 8 bases lay in between. Germline CDR1 SNHLY, CDR2 FYNNEI. The CDR3 protein is CASYAGEQFF. The CDR3 nucleotides read TGTGCCAGCTATGCGGGTGAGCAGTTCTTC.

The rearrangement uses TRBV7-2 and TRBJ1-1; D perhaps matches TRBD1 (5 bases). CDR3 length: 15 amino acids. V dropped 6 bases and J dropped 2 bases, with 16 bases sitting between them. Germline V gene data show CDR1 as SGHTA and CDR2 as FQGNSA. This chain's CDR3 is CASSLIWGINTEAFF. CDR3 nucleotides: TGTGCCAGCAGTTTAATCTGGGGGATAAACACTGAAGCTTTCTTT.

The genes are TRBV5-8 and TRBJ1-3, with D hard to call. Germline V gene sequence: CDR1 SGHTS, CDR2 YDEGEE. The length of the CDR3 is 14 residues. V was shortened by 6 bases and J by 0 bases, with 10 bases between the two germline ends. CDR3 region: CASTLVGSGNTIYF. CDR3 in DNA: TGTGCCAGCACCCTGGTAGGCTCTGGAAACACCATATATTTT.

The chain uses TRBV7-9 and TRBJ2-7; tentative D call: TRBD2 (6 bases). The CDR3 runs 14 residues. V lost 1 base to trimming and J lost 4 bases, with 11 bases between them. Germline assignment: CDR1 SEHNR and CDR2 FQNEAQ (reference sequence). CDR3 region: CASSLGGVLYEQYV. Written as DNA, the CDR3 is TGTGCCAGCAGCTTAGGGGGGGTTCTATACGAGCAGTACGTC.

This rearrangement joins TRBV6-6 to TRBJ2-7; 15 bases align to TRBD2. The trim removed 6 bases at V and 6 bases at J, leaving 6 bases unmatched. From germline, CDR1 is MNHNY and CDR2 SVGAGI (reference sequence). CDR3 length: 15 amino acids. CDR3 amino acids: CASSRGLAGGREQYF. In DNA form, the CDR3 reads TGTGCCAGCAGCCGTGGACTAGCGGGGGGGCGCGAGCAGTACTTC.

V gene TRBV30 combines with J gene TRBJ2-5; D call uncertain. The CDR3 runs 16 residues. The V end lost 2 bases, the J end lost 5 bases, and 21 bases lay between the germline ends. Germline CDR1 and CDR2: GTSNPN and SVGIG (reference sequence). CDR3 sequence reads: CAWSPQKLIPGETQYF. CDR3 in DNA: TGTGCCTGGAGTCCTCAGAAACTCATCCCTGGCGAGACCCAGTACTTC.

The J gene is TRBJ2-2, the V gene TRBV18; a weak D match, TRBD1 (5 bases). The CDR3 is 15 residues long. The germline V gene encodes CDR1 KGHSH and CDR2 LQKENI. V dropped 5 bases and J dropped 5 bases, with 15 bases sitting between them. CDR3 sequence: CASSGSTGGTGELFF. The DNA of the CDR3 is TGTGCCAGCTCAGGATCTACAGGCGGAACCGGGGAGCTGTTTTTT.

This rearrangement joins TRBV4-1 to TRBJ1-5; D ambiguous. This CDR3 spans 15 amino acids. Trimming cost V 0 bases and J 0 bases, with 6 bases left between them. The germline V gene has CDR1 MGHRA and CDR2 YSYEKL. The CDR3: CASSQDRNSNQPQHF. For the CDR3, the DNA is TGCGCCAGCAGCCAAGACAGAAATAGCAATCAGCCCCAGCATTTT.

V and J are TRBV12-3 or TRBV12-4 and TRBJ1-2, with a weak D call TRBD1 (6 bases). The CDR3 is made up of 13 amino acids. Trimming left V 9 bases short and J 4 bases short, with 15 bases between. This CDR3 reads CASWGAPGYGYTF. DNA for the CDR3: TGTGCCAGTTGGGGGGCGCCTGGCTATGGCTACACCTTC.

This chain links TRBV11-1 with TRBJ1-5; D not certain. From germline, CDR1 is SGHAT and CDR2 FQDESV (reference sequence). There are 14 residues in the CDR3. The ends were cut back, 3 bases at V and 7 bases at J, with 13 bases in the middle. CDR3 sequence: CASSFDPGGQPQHF. The DNA for the CDR3 is TGTGCCAGCAGCTTTGACCCAGGAGGACAGCCCCAGCATTTT.

V is TRBV4-2 and J is TRBJ1-1; 9 bases are shared with TRBD1. CDR1 and CDR2 (germline): LGHNA, YNFKEQ. The trim removed 0 bases at V and 14 bases at J, leaving 10 bases unmatched. The CDR3 loop spans 14 amino acids. The CDR3 bases are TGTGCCAGCAGCCAAGATTCCGGGACAGGGACGGGATTCTTT. Encoded protein: CASSQDSGTGTGFF.